This is a list of T cell receptor beta chains from one sample in a study of shared clonotypes between healthy human individuals. Method: immunoSEQ multiplex PCR; TCRdb's copy keeps in-frame clones and lacks some. This sample has about 2.1 million clones, with approximately 94% found just once. Sequences were obtained from naive CD8+ T cells from PBMCs. Source of these receptors: a man younger than 30 in good health. Some clones in this sample may be carry-over from other donors' samples. CDR3s include the opening cysteine and the closing phenylalanine or tryptophan. D genes are given only for firm matches. The size entry is marked missing in some rows and otherwise reads once, few, many or a size class.

V: TRBV28; D: TRBD1; size: .; J: TRBJ2-1; DNA: TGTGCCAGCAGCTCCTCCAGGACAGGCCCCAATGAGCAGTTCTTC; CDR3: CASSSSRTGPNEQFF
V: TRBV7-9; D: TRBD2; size: .; J: TRBJ2-5; DNA: TGTGCCAGCAGCTTAGCTCCCCCCTCGGGGGGATGGCAGAGAACCCAGTACTTC; CDR3: CASSLAPPSGGWQRTQYF
V: TRBV2; D: TRBD2; size: .; J: TRBJ2-5; DNA: TGTGCCAGCAGCTCCCCGGGACTAGCGGGAGCTCGGGAGACCCAGTACTTC; CDR3: CASSSPGLAGARETQYF
V: TRBV15; D: .; size: .; J: TRBJ1-5; DNA: TGTGCCACCGGCAGGGCGCGTACCGATAGCAATCAGCCCCAGCATTTT; CDR3: CATGRARTDSNQPQHF
V: TRBV27; D: .; size: .; J: TRBJ2-1; DNA: TGTGCCAGCAGTCCCCGCGGGATTGTCAATGAGCAGTTCTTC; CDR3: CASSPRGIVNEQFF
V: TRBV7-8; D: TRBD2; size: .; J: TRBJ2-7; DNA: TGTGCCAGCAGCTTAGGGACTAGCTCGGCTTGGCAGTACTTC; CDR3: CASSLGTSSAWQYF
V: TRBV6-6; D: .; size: .; J: TRBJ2-1; DNA: TGTGCCAGCAGCACACCAGTAGGCTCCTACAATGAGCAGTTCTTC; CDR3: CASSTPVGSYNEQFF
V: TRBV10-3; D: TRBD1; size: .; J: TRBJ2-7; DNA: TGTGCCATCTTAATTCTCACTGGGACAGGGGACTACGAGCAGTACTTC; CDR3: CAILILTGTGDYEQYF
V: TRBV7-8; D: TRBD2; size: .; J: TRBJ2-2; DNA: TGTGCCAGCAGCTTAGCGGGACTAGGTGTGATAGGCGGGGAGCTGTTTTTT; CDR3: CASSLAGLGVIGGELFF
V: TRBV27; D: .; size: .; J: TRBJ2-3; DNA: TGTGCCAGCAGTTCCCGGGAACCGATAAGCACAGATACGCAGTATTTT; CDR3: CASSSREPISTDTQYF
V: TRBV9; D: TRBD1; size: .; J: TRBJ1-5; DNA: TGTGCCAGCAGTGAGGGACAGGGGAGGGGTCAGCCCCAGCATTTT; CDR3: CASSEGQGRGQPQHF
V: TRBV28; D: .; size: .; J: TRBJ2-5; DNA: TGTGCCAGCTCTGAGTCAATGGCACTTCAAGAGACCCAGTACTTC; CDR3: CASSESMALQETQYF
V: TRBV25-1; D: .; size: .; J: TRBJ2-1; DNA: TGTGCCAGCGGTGCGGGGCATGAGCAGTTCTTC; CDR3: CASGAGHEQFF
V: TRBV15; D: TRBD1; size: .; J: TRBJ1-1; DNA: TGTGCCACCAGCAGTTCTAGGGGACAGGGGGCTTTCTTT; CDR3: CATSSSRGQGAFF
V: TRBV7-9; D: TRBD1; size: .; J: TRBJ2-6; DNA: TGTGCCAGCAGCACCAAACAGGGGTCTGGGGCCAACGTCCTGACTTTC; CDR3: CASSTKQGSGANVLTF
V: TRBV2; D: .; size: .; J: TRBJ1-1; DNA: TGTGCCAGCATGGTAGCTGCGAACACTGAAGCTTTCTTT; CDR3: CASMVAANTEAFF
V: TRBV4-2; D: .; size: .; J: TRBJ2-5; DNA: TGTGCCAGCAGCCAAGACATCCAGCCTCTGTACTTC; CDR3: CASSQDIQPLYF
V: TRBV29-1; D: .; size: .; J: TRBJ2-5; DNA: TGCAGCGTTGATCGCTCGACTTCCAGGGTGGAGACCCAGTACTTC; CDR3: CSVDRSTSRVETQYF
V: TRBV28; D: TRBD1; size: .; J: TRBJ1-4; DNA: TGTGCCAGCAGTCCGACAGGGGGCCGGTCGGGTGAAAAACTGTTTTTT; CDR3: CASSPTGGRSGEKLFF
V: TRBV5-4; D: TRBD1; size: .; J: TRBJ2-7; DNA: TGTGCCAGCAGCACCCGGGACAGAGACTACGAGCAGTACTTC; CDR3: CASSTRDRDYEQYF
V: TRBV7-9; D: .; size: .; J: TRBJ2-6; DNA: TGTGCCAGCAGCTTAGGGAGCTCTGGGGCCAACGTCCTGACTTTC; CDR3: CASSLGSSGANVLTF
V: TRBV7-2; D: TRBD2; size: .; J: TRBJ2-7; DNA: TGTGCCAGCAGCTTCGCGGGAGTGGTCTCCTACGAGCAGTACTTC; CDR3: CASSFAGVVSYEQYF
V: TRBV15; D: .; size: .; J: TRBJ2-1; DNA: TGTGCCACCAGCAGAGATTTATTGGGCCATGAGCAGTTCTTC; CDR3: CATSRDLLGHEQFF
V: TRBV14; D: TRBD2; size: .; J: TRBJ2-7; DNA: TGTGCCAGCAGCCAAGATTCACTAGCGGGACTCTACGAGCAGTACTTC; CDR3: CASSQDSLAGLYEQYF
V: TRBV27; D: .; size: .; J: TRBJ1-1; DNA: TGTGCCAGCAGTCCCCGGGGGGGGCCTGGCACTGAAGCTTTCTTT; CDR3: CASSPRGGPGTEAFF
V: TRBV9; D: TRBD1; size: .; J: TRBJ1-5; DNA: TGTGCCAGCAGCGGTGACAGGGACAATCAGCCCCAGCATTTT; CDR3: CASSGDRDNQPQHF
V: TRBV4-3; D: .; size: .; J: TRBJ1-1; DNA: TGCGCCAGCAGCCAAGTTGTAGGGGGGGAAACTGAAGCTTTCTTT; CDR3: CASSQVVGGETEAFF
V: TRBV28; D: TRBD2; size: once; J: TRBJ2-3; DNA: TGTGCCAGCACCTCACTAGCGAATAGCGCAGATACGCAGTATTTT; CDR3: CASTSLANSADTQYF
V: TRBV19; D: TRBD1; size: few; J: TRBJ1-2; DNA: TGTGCCAGTAGTGCCCGGACAGGGTATCACACCTTC; CDR3: CASSARTGYHTF
V: TRBV19; D: .; size: .; J: TRBJ2-7; DNA: TGTGCCAGCCGGCCGACAGGAACCTACGAGCAGTACTTC; CDR3: CASRPTGTYEQYF
V: TRBV7-9; D: TRBD1; size: .; J: TRBJ1-2; DNA: TGTGCCAGCAGCCGAAGAGGACAGGGGGACGGCTACACCTTC; CDR3: CASSRRGQGDGYTF
V: TRBV9; D: TRBD1; size: .; J: TRBJ1-4; DNA: TGTGCCAGCAGCGGAGGGTCCCCCTTGACAGGGGCCTTTAATGAAAAACTGTTTTTT; CDR3: CASSGGSPLTGAFNEKLFF
V: TRBV7-9; D: TRBD1; size: .; J: TRBJ1-1; DNA: TGTGCCAGCAGCTCGGAGACAGGGGGCCGCGCTGAAGCTTTCTTT; CDR3: CASSSETGGRAEAFF
V: TRBV9; D: .; size: .; J: TRBJ2-3; DNA: TGTGCCAGCAGCGTAGGGAGTACAGATACGCAGTATTTT; CDR3: CASSVGSTDTQYF
V: TRBV27; D: TRBD1; size: once; J: TRBJ2-7; DNA: TGTGCCAGCAGCAAAGACAGGGATCCCGCCGCGTACTTC; CDR3: CASSKDRDPAAYF
V: TRBV28; D: TRBD2; size: .; J: TRBJ2-1; DNA: TGTGCCAGCAGTTCCCAGCGGGAGACGAACTACAATGAGCAGTTCTTC; CDR3: CASSSQRETNYNEQFF
V: TRBV27; D: TRBD1; size: .; J: TRBJ2-3; DNA: TGTGCCACCTTGGGACAGGGCCCTTATACGCAGTATTTT; CDR3: CATLGQGPYTQYF
V: TRBV4-3; D: .; size: .; J: TRBJ1-1; DNA: TGCGCCAGCAGCCAAGATACGGGGATTTGGGGCAACACTGAAGCTTTCTTT; CDR3: CASSQDTGIWGNTEAFF
V: TRBV27; D: .; size: once; J: TRBJ1-1; DNA: TGTGCCAGCAAACAGGGCCCCGAAGCTTTCTTT; CDR3: CASKQGPEAFF
V: TRBV6-1; D: .; size: .; J: TRBJ1-5; DNA: TGTGCCAGCAGTGAAGTTTGGGCGTTAAACCAGCCCCAGCATTTT; CDR3: CASSEVWALNQPQHF
V: TRBV7-2; D: TRBD2; size: .; J: TRBJ2-5; DNA: TGTGCCAGCAGCTTAGCTTTCGGACTAGCGGGAGTTGGAGAGACCCAGTACTTC; CDR3: CASSLAFGLAGVGETQYF
V: TRBV19; D: .; size: .; J: TRBJ1-1; DNA: TGTGCCAGTAGTATAGGATGGGCTGAAGCTTTCTTT; CDR3: CASSIGWAEAFF
V: TRBV19; D: .; size: .; J: TRBJ2-1; DNA: TGTGCCAGTAATGGAGACTACAATGAGCAGTTCTTC; CDR3: CASNGDYNEQFF
V: TRBV2; D: .; size: .; J: TRBJ2-1; DNA: TGTGCCAGCAGTGAATTACCGTACAATGAGCAGTTCTTC; CDR3: CASSELPYNEQFF
V: TRBV6-1; D: TRBD2; size: once; J: TRBJ2-3; DNA: TGTGCCAGCAGTGGCACACTAGCGGGACGCACAGATACGCAGTATTTT; CDR3: CASSGTLAGRTDTQYF
V: TRBV27; D: .; size: .; J: TRBJ1-2; DNA: TGTGCCAGCAGTTTACAAGCGACAGAAACAGGCCACTATGGCTACACCTTC; CDR3: CASSLQATETGHYGYTF
V: TRBV20-1; D: .; size: few; J: TRBJ1-5; DNA: TGCAGTGCTAGAGCGGATCAGCCCCAGCATTTT; CDR3: CSARADQPQHF
V: TRBV11-2; D: TRBD1; size: few; J: TRBJ1-1; DNA: TGTGCCAGCAGCTTGGACAGGGAAGCTTTCTTT; CDR3: CASSLDREAFF
V: TRBV28; D: .; size: .; J: TRBJ1-3; DNA: TGTGCCAGCAGGGACTCTGGAAACACCATATATTTT; CDR3: CASRDSGNTIYF
V: TRBV5-6; D: .; size: .; J: TRBJ1-1; DNA: TGTGCCAGCAGCCCAGGGGTCGGCACTGAAGCTTTCTTT; CDR3: CASSPGVGTEAFF
V: TRBV5-6; D: .; size: .; J: TRBJ2-3; DNA: TGTGCCAGCTTTGGGGGGCGGGAGCCCACAGATACGCAGTATTTT; CDR3: CASFGGREPTDTQYF
V: TRBV4-2; D: .; size: .; J: TRBJ2-1; DNA: TGTGCCAGCAGCCAAGATCTGCTCTACAATGAGCAGTTCTTC; CDR3: CASSQDLLYNEQFF
V: TRBV6-6; D: TRBD1; size: .; J: TRBJ2-1; DNA: TGTGCCAGCAGTCCAGGGGGTAACTACAATGAGCAGTTCTTC; CDR3: CASSPGGNYNEQFF
V: TRBV2; D: TRBD1; size: .; J: TRBJ2-7; DNA: TGTGCCAGCAGCAGCAGGGGGCTCTCCTACGAGCAGTACTTC; CDR3: CASSSRGLSYEQYF
V: TRBV29-1; D: .; size: once; J: TRBJ1-1; DNA: TGCAGCGTTGAAGAGGGGAGCACTGAAGCTTTCTTT; CDR3: CSVEEGSTEAFF
V: TRBV7-2; D: TRBD1; size: once; J: TRBJ1-1; DNA: TGTGCCAGCAGCACACGACAGGGGGGTGTTGTGAACACTGAAGCTTTCTTT; CDR3: CASSTRQGGVVNTEAFF
V: TRBV21-1; D: .; size: .; J: TRBJ2-7; DNA: TGTGCCAGCAGCTCATGTCGGCAGGACCACGAGCAGTACTTC; CDR3: CASSSCRQDHEQYF
V: TRBV28; D: .; size: .; J: TRBJ2-2; DNA: TGTGCCAGCAGTTTTCCTGGCGGCGAGAACACCGGGGAGCTGTTTTTT; CDR3: CASSFPGGENTGELFF
V: TRBV27; D: TRBD1; size: few; J: TRBJ1-4; DNA: TGTGCCAGCAGTCCCCGTTGGAGGGGGCTTGAAAAACTGTTTTTT; CDR3: CASSPRWRGLEKLFF